This is a list of T cell receptor beta chains from one sample in a study of blood T cell repertoires in COVID-19. Sequenced by immunoSEQ multiplex PCR; TCRdb stores in-frame clones only, minus some. Of 48,000 or so clones listed, more than 75% are singletons. Sequences were obtained from peripheral blood. These TCRs come from an older woman with acute or convalescent COVID-19. Both conserved end residues are part of each CDR3. D genes are given only for firm matches. Clone size is shown for a subset of rows, as once, few, many or a class of expanded clone.

abundance: .; j_gene: TRBJ2-3; d_gene: .; v_gene: TRBV2; CDR3aa: CAGLSGASADTQYF; CDR3nt: TGTGCCGGGCTTAGCGGAGCCTCTGCAGATACGCAGTATTTT
abundance: few; j_gene: TRBJ1-1; d_gene: TRBD1; v_gene: TRBV2; CDR3aa: CASRAPTGAGTEAFF; CDR3nt: TGTGCCAGCAGAGCTCCCACAGGGGCGGGTACTGAAGCTTTCTTT
abundance: once; j_gene: TRBJ1-2; d_gene: .; v_gene: TRBV28; CDR3aa: CASSLHRNNYGYTF; CDR3nt: TGTGCCAGCAGTTTACACAGAAATAACTATGGCTACACCTTC
abundance: .; j_gene: TRBJ2-5; d_gene: TRBD2; v_gene: TRBV11-2; CDR3aa: CASSLSGGRETQYF; CDR3nt: TGTGCCAGCAGCCTCAGCGGGGGTAGGGAGACCCAGTACTTC
abundance: .; j_gene: TRBJ2-5; d_gene: .; v_gene: TRBV5-1; CDR3aa: CASSLGGDLEGTQYF; CDR3nt: TGCGCCAGCAGCTTGGGGGGGGACCTAGAAGGGACCCAGTACTTC
abundance: .; j_gene: TRBJ2-7; d_gene: TRBD2; v_gene: TRBV7-2; CDR3aa: CASSWDYPYEQYF; CDR3nt: TGTGCCAGCAGCTGGGACTACCCCTACGAGCAGTACTTC
abundance: once; j_gene: TRBJ2-1; d_gene: TRBD2; v_gene: TRBV4-2; CDR3aa: CASSPWTSGRGGEQFF; CDR3nt: TGTGCCAGCAGCCCGTGGACTAGCGGGAGGGGGGGTGAGCAGTTCTTC
abundance: .; j_gene: TRBJ2-7; d_gene: TRBD1; v_gene: TRBV25-1; CDR3aa: CASSEPTGGHEQYF; CDR3nt: TGTGCCAGCAGTGAACCTACAGGGGGTCACGAGCAGTACTTC
abundance: .; j_gene: TRBJ2-7; d_gene: TRBD1; v_gene: TRBV11-2; CDR3aa: CASSFHDRGVIAYEQYF; CDR3nt: TGTGCCAGCAGCTTCCACGACAGGGGCGTTATCGCCTACGAGCAGTACTTC
abundance: once; j_gene: TRBJ2-3; d_gene: TRBD2; v_gene: TRBV4-2; CDR3aa: CASSQERGGHADTQYF; CDR3nt: TGTGCCAGCAGCCAAGAGCGGGGGGGCCACGCAGATACGCAGTATTTT
abundance: .; j_gene: TRBJ2-3; d_gene: TRBD2; v_gene: TRBV6-6; CDR3aa: CASSYGGTSGTDTQYF; CDR3nt: TGTGCCAGCAGTTACGGAGGCACTAGCGGGACAGATACGCAGTATTTT
abundance: .; j_gene: TRBJ1-1; d_gene: .; v_gene: TRBV11-2; CDR3aa: CASSFRAGVNTEAFF; CDR3nt: TGTGCCAGCAGCTTTCGGGCCGGGGTGAACACTGAAGCTTTCTTT
abundance: .; j_gene: TRBJ2-2; d_gene: TRBD1; v_gene: TRBV4-2; CDR3aa: CASSQEGQGVTGELFF; CDR3nt: TGTGCCAGCAGCCAAGAGGGACAGGGGGTCACCGGGGAGCTGTTTTTT
abundance: .; j_gene: TRBJ1-6; d_gene: TRBD1; v_gene: TRBV27; CDR3aa: CASSLFGWGQGGYNSPLHF; CDR3nt: TGTGCCAGCAGTTTATTTGGGTGGGGACAGGGAGGGTATAATTCACCCCTCCACTTT
abundance: .; j_gene: TRBJ2-3; d_gene: .; v_gene: TRBV5-1; CDR3aa: CASSFAQSSTDTQYF; CDR3nt: TGCGCCAGCAGCTTCGCACAGTCTAGCACAGATACGCAGTATTTT
abundance: .; j_gene: TRBJ2-7; d_gene: TRBD2; v_gene: TRBV7-6; CDR3aa: CASSLGTSGEGNYEQYF; CDR3nt: TGTGCCAGCAGCCTCGGGACTAGCGGGGAGGGCAACTACGAGCAGTACTTC
abundance: .; j_gene: TRBJ1-3; d_gene: .; v_gene: TRBV6-5; CDR3aa: CASTLDLSGNTIYF; CDR3nt: TGTGCCAGCACTCTAGACCTCTCTGGAAACACCATATATTTT
abundance: few; j_gene: TRBJ2-3; d_gene: .; v_gene: TRBV4-1; CDR3aa: CASSQESRGDTQYF; CDR3nt: TGCGCCAGCAGCCAAGAAAGTAGAGGCGATACGCAGTATTTT
abundance: medium-sized; j_gene: TRBJ1-5; d_gene: .; v_gene: TRBV2; CDR3aa: CATSDSHSNQPQHF; CDR3nt: TGTGCCACCTCGGACAGCCATAGCAATCAGCCCCAGCATTTT
abundance: once; j_gene: TRBJ2-4; d_gene: .; v_gene: TRBV7-3; CDR3aa: CASSPGPPAGGMDIQYF; CDR3nt: TGTGCCAGCAGCCCAGGTCCGCCGGCAGGGGGGATGGACATTCAGTACTTC
abundance: .; j_gene: TRBJ1-2; d_gene: .; v_gene: TRBV6-6; CDR3aa: CASSYATDLGGYTF; CDR3nt: TGTGCCAGCAGTTACGCGACAGACCTGGGAGGCTACACCTTC
abundance: .; j_gene: TRBJ1-5; d_gene: .; v_gene: TRBV6-5; CDR3aa: CASRLQGGGQPQHF; CDR3nt: TGTGCCAGCAGACTACAGGGCGGGGGGCAGCCCCAGCATTTT
abundance: few; j_gene: TRBJ2-4; d_gene: TRBD2; v_gene: TRBV15; CDR3aa: CATSLGGDGNIQYF; CDR3nt: TGTGCCACCAGCCTGGGGGGGGACGGAAACATTCAGTACTTC
abundance: .; j_gene: TRBJ2-1; d_gene: .; v_gene: TRBV7-9; CDR3aa: CASSPQNNNEQFF; CDR3nt: TGTGCCAGCAGCCCTCAGAATAACAATGAGCAGTTCTTC
abundance: .; j_gene: TRBJ2-7; d_gene: .; v_gene: TRBV19; CDR3aa: CASSIRGSSYEQYF; CDR3nt: TGTGCCAGTAGTATAAGAGGGAGCTCCTACGAGCAGTACTTC
abundance: once; j_gene: TRBJ1-4; d_gene: .; v_gene: TRBV5-6; CDR3aa: CASSEGATNEKLFF; CDR3nt: TGTGCCAGCAGCGAAGGAGCAACTAATGAAAAACTGTTTTTT
abundance: few; j_gene: TRBJ2-2; d_gene: .; v_gene: TRBV7-9; CDR3aa: CASSLAGAVEVFF; CDR3nt: TGTGCCAGCAGCTTAGCTGGGGCGGTAGAGGTGTTTTTT
abundance: .; j_gene: TRBJ2-5; d_gene: .; v_gene: TRBV27; CDR3aa: CASSPRLWATETQYF; CDR3nt: TGTGCCAGCAGTCCCCGATTGTGGGCGACAGAGACCCAGTACTTC
abundance: .; j_gene: TRBJ1-5; d_gene: .; v_gene: TRBV15; CDR3aa: CATSRDPGGNQPQHF; CDR3nt: TGTGCCACCAGCAGAGATCCGGGGGGCAACCAGCCCCAGCATTTT
abundance: .; j_gene: TRBJ1-2; d_gene: .; v_gene: TRBV2; CDR3aa: CASKRASNYGYTF; CDR3nt: TGTGCCAGCAAGAGGGCGTCTAACTATGGCTACACCTTC
abundance: .; j_gene: TRBJ1-4; d_gene: .; v_gene: TRBV27; CDR3aa: CASSLTGGPNEKLFF; CDR3nt: TGTGCCAGCAGTTTAACGGGGGGCCCTAATGAAAAACTGTTTTTT
abundance: .; j_gene: TRBJ2-1; d_gene: .; v_gene: TRBV11-2; CDR3aa: CASSLDAGKYNEQFF; CDR3nt: TGTGCCAGCAGCTTAGACGCAGGCAAATACAATGAGCAGTTCTTC
abundance: .; j_gene: TRBJ2-7; d_gene: .; v_gene: TRBV6-1; CDR3aa: CASSETNGHRFYEQYF; CDR3nt: TGTGCCAGCAGTGAAACCAACGGTCACCGCTTCTACGAGCAGTACTTC
abundance: .; j_gene: TRBJ1-2; d_gene: .; v_gene: TRBV19; CDR3aa: CASSISVYGYTF; CDR3nt: TGTGCCAGTAGTATATCGGTCTATGGCTACACCTTC
abundance: .; j_gene: TRBJ1-4; d_gene: TRBD1; v_gene: TRBV27; CDR3aa: CASSRQGRSREKLFF; CDR3nt: TGTGCCAGCAGTCGACAGGGTCGCTCGAGGGAAAAACTGTTTTTT
abundance: .; j_gene: TRBJ2-7; d_gene: TRBD1; v_gene: TRBV6-6; CDR3aa: CASRHRDRDDEQYF; CDR3nt: TGTGCCAGCAGACACCGGGACAGGGACGACGAGCAGTACTTC
abundance: .; j_gene: TRBJ2-3; d_gene: .; v_gene: TRBV3-1/TRBV3-2; CDR3aa: CASSQDWPAGSSTDTQYF; CDR3nt: TGTGCCAGCAGCCAAGATTGGCCGGCAGGCTCTAGCACAGATACGCAGTATTTT
abundance: .; j_gene: TRBJ1-4; d_gene: TRBD1; v_gene: TRBV6-2/TRBV6-3; CDR3aa: CASSYSWADRASGFF; CDR3nt: TGTGCCAGCAGTTACTCTTGGGCCGACAGGGCCTCGGGATTTTTT
abundance: .; j_gene: TRBJ1-1; d_gene: .; v_gene: TRBV19; CDR3aa: CASIGGPTNTEAFF; CDR3nt: TGTGCCAGTATAGGAGGGCCAACCAACACTGAAGCTTTCTTT
abundance: .; j_gene: TRBJ1-1; d_gene: .; v_gene: TRBV12-3/TRBV12-4; CDR3aa: CASSWQGRSEAFF; CDR3nt: TGTGCCAGCAGTTGGCAGGGTCGTTCTGAAGCTTTCTTT
abundance: .; j_gene: TRBJ2-2; d_gene: .; v_gene: TRBV5-1; CDR3aa: CASSQQGFANTGELFF; CDR3nt: TGCGCCAGCAGCCAGCAGGGGTTCGCGAACACCGGGGAGCTGTTTTTT
abundance: once; j_gene: TRBJ2-7; d_gene: TRBD1; v_gene: TRBV7-9; CDR3aa: CASSLSLTGAHEQYF; CDR3nt: TGTGCCAGCAGCTTAAGCCTGACAGGGGCCCACGAGCAGTACTTC
abundance: .; j_gene: TRBJ1-5; d_gene: .; v_gene: TRBV27; CDR3aa: CASSLYGAQPQHF; CDR3nt: TGTGCCAGCAGTTTATACGGTGCTCAGCCCCAGCATTTT
abundance: .; j_gene: TRBJ2-1; d_gene: .; v_gene: TRBV30; CDR3aa: CACTANEQFF; CDR3nt: TGTGCCTGCACAGCCAATGAGCAGTTCTTC
abundance: .; j_gene: TRBJ2-3; d_gene: .; v_gene: TRBV7-9; CDR3aa: CASSLYRDTQYF; CDR3nt: TGTGCCAGCAGCCTCTACAGGGATACGCAGTATTTT
abundance: .; j_gene: TRBJ1-4; d_gene: .; v_gene: TRBV11-2; CDR3aa: CASSLVGGRVEKLFF; CDR3nt: TGTGCCAGCAGCTTAGTCGGGGGGCGCGTGGAAAAACTGTTTTTT
abundance: .; j_gene: TRBJ2-7; d_gene: .; v_gene: TRBV5-5; CDR3aa: CASSLRVTSYEQYF; CDR3nt: TGTGCCAGCAGCCTGAGGGTTACCTCCTACGAGCAGTACTTC
abundance: few; j_gene: TRBJ2-7; d_gene: TRBD1; v_gene: TRBV19; CDR3aa: CASSQSSGQTYEQYF; CDR3nt: TGTGCCAGTAGCCAATCGTCGGGACAGACATACGAGCAGTACTTC